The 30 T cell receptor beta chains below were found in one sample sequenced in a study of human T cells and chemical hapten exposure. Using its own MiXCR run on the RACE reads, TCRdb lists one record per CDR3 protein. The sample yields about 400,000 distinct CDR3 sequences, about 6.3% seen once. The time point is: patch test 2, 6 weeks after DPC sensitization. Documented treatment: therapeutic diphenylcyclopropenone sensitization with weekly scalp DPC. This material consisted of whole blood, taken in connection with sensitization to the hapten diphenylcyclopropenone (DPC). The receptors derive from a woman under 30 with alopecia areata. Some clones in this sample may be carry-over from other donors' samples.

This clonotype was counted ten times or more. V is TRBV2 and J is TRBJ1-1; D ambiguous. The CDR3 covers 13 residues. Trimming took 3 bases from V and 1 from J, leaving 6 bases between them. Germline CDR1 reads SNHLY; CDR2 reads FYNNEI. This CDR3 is CASSDWRNTEAFF. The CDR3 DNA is TGTGCCAGCAGTGACTGGCGGAACACTGAAGCTTTCTTT.

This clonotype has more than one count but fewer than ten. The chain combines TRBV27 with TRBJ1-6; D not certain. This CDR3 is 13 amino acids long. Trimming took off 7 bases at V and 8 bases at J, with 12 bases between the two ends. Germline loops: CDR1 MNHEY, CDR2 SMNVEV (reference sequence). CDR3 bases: TGTGCCAGCAAGGCGGGGATCCATTCACCCCTCCACTTT. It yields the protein CASKAGIHSPLHF.

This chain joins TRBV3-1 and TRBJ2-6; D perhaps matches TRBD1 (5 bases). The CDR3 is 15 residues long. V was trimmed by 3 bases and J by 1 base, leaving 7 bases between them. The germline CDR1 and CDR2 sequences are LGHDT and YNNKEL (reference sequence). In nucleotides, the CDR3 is TGTGCCAGCAGCCAGGACATATCTGGGGCCAACGTCCTGACTTTC. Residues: CASSQDISGANVLTF.

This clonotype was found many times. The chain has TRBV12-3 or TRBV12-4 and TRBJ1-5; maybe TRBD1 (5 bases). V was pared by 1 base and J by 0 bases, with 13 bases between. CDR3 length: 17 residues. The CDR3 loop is CASSLEAGLNSNQPQHF. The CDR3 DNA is TGTGCCAGCAGTTTAGAGGCAGGGCTAAATAGCAATCAGCCCCAGCATTTT.

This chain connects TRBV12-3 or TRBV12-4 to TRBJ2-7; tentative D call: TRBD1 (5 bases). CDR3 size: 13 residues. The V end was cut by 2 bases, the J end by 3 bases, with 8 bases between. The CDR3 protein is CASSLTGFYEQYF. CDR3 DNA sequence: TGTGCCAGCAGTTTAACAGGATTCTACGAGCAGTACTTC.

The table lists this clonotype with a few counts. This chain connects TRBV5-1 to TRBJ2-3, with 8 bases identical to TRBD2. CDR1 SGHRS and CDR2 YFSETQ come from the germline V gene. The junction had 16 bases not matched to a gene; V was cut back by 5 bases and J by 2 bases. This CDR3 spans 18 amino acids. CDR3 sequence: CASSLPRVAGFNTDTQYF. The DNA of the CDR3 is TGCGCCAGCAGTCTACCGAGGGTAGCGGGGTTCAACACAGATACGCAGTATTTT.

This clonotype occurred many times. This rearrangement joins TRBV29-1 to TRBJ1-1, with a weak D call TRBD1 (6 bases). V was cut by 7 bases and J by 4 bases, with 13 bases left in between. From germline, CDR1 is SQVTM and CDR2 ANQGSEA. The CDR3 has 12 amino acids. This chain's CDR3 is CSATGFTTEAFF. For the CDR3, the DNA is TGCAGCGCAACAGGGTTCACCACTGAAGCTTTCTTT.

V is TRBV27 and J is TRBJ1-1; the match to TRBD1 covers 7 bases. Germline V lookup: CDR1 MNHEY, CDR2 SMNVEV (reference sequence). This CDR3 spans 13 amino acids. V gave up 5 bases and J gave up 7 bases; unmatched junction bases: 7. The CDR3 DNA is TGTGCCAGCAGTAGTGACAGGGAATATGAAGCTTTCTTT. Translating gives CASSSDREYEAFF.

CDR3 loop: CSAITENYGYTF. CDR3 DNA sequence: TGCAGTGCCATCACAGAGAACTATGGCTACACCTTC. V is TRBV20-1 and J is TRBJ1-2; D not resolved. Germline CDR1 DFQATT, CDR2 SNEGSKA (reference sequence). V lost 6 bases and J lost 2, with 10 bases in between. CDR3 size: 12 residues.

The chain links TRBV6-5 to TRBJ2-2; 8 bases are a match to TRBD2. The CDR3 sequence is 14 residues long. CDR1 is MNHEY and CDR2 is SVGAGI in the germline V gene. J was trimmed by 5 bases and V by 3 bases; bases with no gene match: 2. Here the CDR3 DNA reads TGTGCCAGCAGTTATCTAGCGGGTACCGGGGAGCTGTTTTTT. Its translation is CASSYLAGTGELFF.

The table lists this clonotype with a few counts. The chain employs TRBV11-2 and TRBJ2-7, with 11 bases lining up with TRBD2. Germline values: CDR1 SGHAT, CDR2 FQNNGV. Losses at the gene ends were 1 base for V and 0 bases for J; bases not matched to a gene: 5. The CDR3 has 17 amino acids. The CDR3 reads CASSLVAGLAASYEQYF. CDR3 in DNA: TGTGCCAGCAGCTTAGTAGCGGGACTAGCGGCCTCCTACGAGCAGTACTTC.

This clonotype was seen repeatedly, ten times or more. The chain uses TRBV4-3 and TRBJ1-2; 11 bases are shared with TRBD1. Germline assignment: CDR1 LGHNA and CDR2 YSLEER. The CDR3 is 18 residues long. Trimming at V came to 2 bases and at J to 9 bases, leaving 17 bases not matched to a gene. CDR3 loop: CASSQIGQGASVSSRYTF. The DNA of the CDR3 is TGCGCCAGCAGCCAAATTGGACAGGGGGCGTCGGTCAGCAGTCGCTACACCTTC.

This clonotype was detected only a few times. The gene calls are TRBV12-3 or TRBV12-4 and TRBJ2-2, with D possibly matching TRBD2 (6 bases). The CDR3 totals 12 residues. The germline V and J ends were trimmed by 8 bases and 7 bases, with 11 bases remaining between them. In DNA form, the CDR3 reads TGTGCCAGCTCCCGGGGGTTCGGGGAGCTGTTTTTT. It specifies CASSRGFGELFF.

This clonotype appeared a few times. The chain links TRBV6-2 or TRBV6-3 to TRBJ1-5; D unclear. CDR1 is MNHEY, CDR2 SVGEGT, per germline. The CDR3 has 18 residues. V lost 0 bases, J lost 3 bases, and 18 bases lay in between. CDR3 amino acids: CASSYSSSSSSFNQPQHF. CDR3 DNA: TGTGCCAGCAGTTACTCGAGTAGCAGTTCAAGCTTCAATCAGCCCCAGCATTTT.

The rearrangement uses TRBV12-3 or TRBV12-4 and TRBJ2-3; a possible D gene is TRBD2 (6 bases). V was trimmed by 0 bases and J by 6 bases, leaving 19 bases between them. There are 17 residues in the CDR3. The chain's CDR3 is CASSLAQGGLPTDTQYF. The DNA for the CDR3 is TGTGCCAGCAGTTTAGCCCAGGGAGGTCTTCCAACGGATACGCAGTATTTT.

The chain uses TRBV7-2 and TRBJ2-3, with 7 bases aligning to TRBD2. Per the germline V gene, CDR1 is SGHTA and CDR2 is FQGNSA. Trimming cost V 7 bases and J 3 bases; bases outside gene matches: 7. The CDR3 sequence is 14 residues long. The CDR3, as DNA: TGTGCCAGCAAACTAGCGAGAGGGACAGATACGCAGTATTTT. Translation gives CASKLARGTDTQYF.

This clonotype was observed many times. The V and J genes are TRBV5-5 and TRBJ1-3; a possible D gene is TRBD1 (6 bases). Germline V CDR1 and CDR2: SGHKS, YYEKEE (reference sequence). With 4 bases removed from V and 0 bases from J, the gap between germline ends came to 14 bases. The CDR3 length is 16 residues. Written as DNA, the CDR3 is TGTGCCAGCAGCGAGCGGACAGACAACTCTGGAAACACCATATATTTT. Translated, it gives CASSERTDNSGNTIYF.

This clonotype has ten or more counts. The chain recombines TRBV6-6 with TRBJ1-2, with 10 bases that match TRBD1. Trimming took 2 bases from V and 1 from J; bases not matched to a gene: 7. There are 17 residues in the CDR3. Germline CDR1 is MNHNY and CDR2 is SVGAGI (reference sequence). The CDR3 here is CASSYTQTGGDNYGYTF. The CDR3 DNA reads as TGTGCCAGCAGTTACACACAGACAGGGGGCGATAACTATGGCTACACCTTC.

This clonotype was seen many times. CDR3 coding DNA: TGTGCCAGCAGTTGGACAGGGATGAGCACTGAAGCTTTCTTT. Translated, it gives CASSWTGMSTEAFF. The rearrangement uses TRBV27 and TRBJ1-1; 8 positions agree with TRBD1. Unmatched junction bases numbered 5, after V lost 4 bases and J lost 4 bases. In germline, CDR1 is MNHEY, CDR2 SMNVEV (reference sequence). This CDR3 comprises 14 residues.

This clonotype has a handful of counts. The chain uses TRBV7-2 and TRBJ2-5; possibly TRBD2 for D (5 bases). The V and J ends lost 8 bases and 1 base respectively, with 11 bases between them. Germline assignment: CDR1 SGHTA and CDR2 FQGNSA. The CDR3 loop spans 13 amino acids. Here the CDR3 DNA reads TGTGCCAGCCGGCCAGCGGTCCAAGAGACCCAGTACTTC. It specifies CASRPAVQETQYF.

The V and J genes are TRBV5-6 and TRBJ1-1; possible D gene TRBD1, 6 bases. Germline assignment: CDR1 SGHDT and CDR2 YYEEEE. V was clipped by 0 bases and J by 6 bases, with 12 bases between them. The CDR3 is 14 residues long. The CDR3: CASSLDLGAPEAFF. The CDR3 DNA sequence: TGTGCCAGCAGCTTGGATCTGGGGGCCCCTGAAGCTTTCTTT.

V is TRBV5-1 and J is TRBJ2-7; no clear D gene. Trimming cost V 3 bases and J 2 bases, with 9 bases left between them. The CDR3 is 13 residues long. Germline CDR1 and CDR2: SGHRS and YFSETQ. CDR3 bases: TGCGCCAGCAGCTCCCTGGAGCCCTACGAGCAGTACTTC. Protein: CASSSLEPYEQYF.

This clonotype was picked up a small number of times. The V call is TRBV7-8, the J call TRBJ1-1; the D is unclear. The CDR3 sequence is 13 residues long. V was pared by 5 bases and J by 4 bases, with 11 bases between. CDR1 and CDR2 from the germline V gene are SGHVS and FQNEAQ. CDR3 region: CASSIMGITEAFF. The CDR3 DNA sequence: TGTGCCAGCAGCATCATGGGGATCACTGAAGCTTTCTTT.

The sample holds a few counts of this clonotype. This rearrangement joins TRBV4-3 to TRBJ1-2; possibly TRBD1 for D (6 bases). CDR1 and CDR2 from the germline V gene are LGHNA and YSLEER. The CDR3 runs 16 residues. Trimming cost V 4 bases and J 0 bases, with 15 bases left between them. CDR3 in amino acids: CASSPRTEPTNYGYTF. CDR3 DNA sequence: TGCGCCAGCAGCCCCCGGACAGAACCAACTAACTATGGCTACACCTTC.

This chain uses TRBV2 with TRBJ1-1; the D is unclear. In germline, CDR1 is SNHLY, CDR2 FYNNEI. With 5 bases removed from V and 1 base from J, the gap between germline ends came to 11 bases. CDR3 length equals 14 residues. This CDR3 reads CASSLIQENTEAFF. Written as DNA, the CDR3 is TGTGCCAGCAGTCTTATCCAGGAGAACACTGAAGCTTTCTTT.

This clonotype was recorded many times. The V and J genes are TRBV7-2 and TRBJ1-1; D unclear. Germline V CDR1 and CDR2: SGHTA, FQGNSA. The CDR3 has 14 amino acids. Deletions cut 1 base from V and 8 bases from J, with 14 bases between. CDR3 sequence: CASSLGGQVGEAFF. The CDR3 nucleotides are TGTGCCAGCAGCTTAGGAGGGCAGGTTGGGGAAGCTTTCTTT.

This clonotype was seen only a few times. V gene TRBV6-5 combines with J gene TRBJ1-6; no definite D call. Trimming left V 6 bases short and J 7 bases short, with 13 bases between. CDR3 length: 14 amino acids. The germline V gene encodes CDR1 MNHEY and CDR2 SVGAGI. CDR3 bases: TGTGCCAGCAGACCGGACTTGGGGAATTCACCCCTCCACTTT. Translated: CASRPDLGNSPLHF.

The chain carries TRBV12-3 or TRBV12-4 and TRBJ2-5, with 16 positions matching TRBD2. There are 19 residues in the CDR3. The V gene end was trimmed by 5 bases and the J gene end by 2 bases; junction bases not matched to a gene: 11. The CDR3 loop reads CASSRPGTSGGVAQETQYF. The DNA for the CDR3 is TGTGCCAGCAGTAGACCCGGGACTAGCGGGGGGGTTGCTCAAGAGACCCAGTACTTC.

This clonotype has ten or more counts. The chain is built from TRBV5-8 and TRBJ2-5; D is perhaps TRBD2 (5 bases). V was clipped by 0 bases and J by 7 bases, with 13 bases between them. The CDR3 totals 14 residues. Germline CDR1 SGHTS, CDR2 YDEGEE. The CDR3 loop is CASSLVLGVTTQYF. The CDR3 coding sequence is TGTGCCAGCAGCTTGGTTCTCGGGGTTACGACCCAGTACTTC.

The DNA of the CDR3 is TGTGCCAGCAGCTTACAACCAGCGGGGGGGGATGAGCAGTTCTTC. Protein sequence: CASSLQPAGGDEQFF. The genes are TRBV7-2 and TRBJ2-1; TRBD2 agrees at 10 bases. V trimming: 2 bases; J trimming: 8 bases; junction bases outside the gene matches: 6. The germline V gene encodes CDR1 SGHTA and CDR2 FQGNSA. There are 15 residues in the CDR3. Together with reference TRBV7-2 and TRBJ2-1, the CDR3 gives the full variable domain: GAGVSQSPSNKVTEKGKDVELRCDPISGHTALYWYRQSLGQGLEFLIYFQGNSAPDKSGLPSDRFSAERTGGSVSTLTIQRTQQEDSAVYLCASSLQPAGGDEQFFGPGTRLTVL.